The clone carrying this T cell receptor (beta chain) was recorded only once. TCRdb keeps only in-frame clones here, not all; method: immunoSEQ multiplex PCR. Here the sample spans roughly 160,000 clones, 88% being singletons. The entry originates in a study of blood T cell repertoires in COVID-19. The sample comprised peripheral blood. The TCR originated in a man between 60 and 75 years old with acute or convalescent COVID-19.

CDR3 residues: CASSHSGTGNSPLHF. The CDR3 DNA reads TGTGCCAGCAGCCACTCCGGGACAGGGAATTCACCCCTCCACTTT. The gene calls are TRBV7-9 and TRBJ1-6, with 9 positions matching TRBD1. This CDR3 has 15 amino acids. The junction had 6 bases not matched to a gene; V was cut back by 5 bases and J by 7 bases. CDR1 and CDR2 (germline): SEHNR, FQNEAQ (reference sequence).